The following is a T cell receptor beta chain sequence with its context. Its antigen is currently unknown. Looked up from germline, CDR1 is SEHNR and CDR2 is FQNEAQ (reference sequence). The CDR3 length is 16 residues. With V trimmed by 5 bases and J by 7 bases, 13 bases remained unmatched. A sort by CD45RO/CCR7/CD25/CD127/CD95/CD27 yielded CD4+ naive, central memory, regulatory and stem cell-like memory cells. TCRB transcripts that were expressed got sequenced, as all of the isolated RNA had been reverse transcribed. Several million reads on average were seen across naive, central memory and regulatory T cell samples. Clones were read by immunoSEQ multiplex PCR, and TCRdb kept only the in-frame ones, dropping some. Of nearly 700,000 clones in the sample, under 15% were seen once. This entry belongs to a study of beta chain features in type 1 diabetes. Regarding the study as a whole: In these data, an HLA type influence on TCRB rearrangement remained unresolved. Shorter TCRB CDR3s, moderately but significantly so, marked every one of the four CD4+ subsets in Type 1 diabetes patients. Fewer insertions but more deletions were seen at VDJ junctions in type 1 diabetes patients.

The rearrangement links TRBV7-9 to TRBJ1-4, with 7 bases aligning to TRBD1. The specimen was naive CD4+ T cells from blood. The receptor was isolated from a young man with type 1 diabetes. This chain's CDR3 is CASSPRWSGGIEKLFF. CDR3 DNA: TGTGCCAGCAGCCCCCGTTGGTCAGGGGGAATTGAAAAACTGTTTTTT.